Listed here are 31 T cell receptor beta chains from one sample, sequenced in a study of T cell responses to AZD1222 COVID-19 vaccine. TCRdb's copy holds only in-frame clones and misses some; the assay was immunoSEQ multiplex PCR. Altogether under 150,000 clones are present, under 95% being singletons, with the ten largest covering roughly 2%. The sample in question was peripheral blood, obtained 28 days after the second AZD1222 dose. These receptors were taken from an adult who received the AZD1222 COVID-19 vaccine.

The chain employs TRBV10-1 and TRBJ2-7; 9 bases line up with TRBD1. Unmatched junction bases numbered 5, after V lost 5 bases and J lost 6 bases. The germline CDR1 and CDR2 sequences are WNHNN and SYGVQD (reference sequence). The CDR3 runs 13 residues. Here the CDR3 DNA reads TGCGCCAGCAGTAAACAGGGGGCTGGCGAGCAGTACTTC. This gives the protein CASSKQGAGEQYF.

V usage is TRBV25-1 and J usage is TRBJ1-2; D uncertain. Germline CDR1 reads MGHDK; CDR2 reads SYGVNS. The CDR3 sequence is 12 residues long. V lost 6 bases and J 8 bases, leaving 13 bases between the germline ends. CDR3 sequence (DNA): TGTGCCAGCAGAGGGCAGCCGGGGGGCTACACCTTC. It encodes CASRGQPGGYTF.

V and J are TRBV5-1 and TRBJ1-4, with D perhaps TRBD1 (5 bases). Germline CDR1 reads SGHRS; CDR2 reads YFSETQ. The CDR3 contains 14 residues. The V end was cut by 1 base, the J end by 4 bases, with 8 bases between. DNA for the CDR3: TGCGCCAGCAGCTTGCAGGGAGGTAATGAAAAACTGTTTTTT. Amino acid sequence: CASSLQGGNEKLFF. Supplemented by reference TRBV5-1 and TRBJ1-4, the full variable domain reads KAGVTQTPRYLIKTRGQQVTLSCSPISGHRSVSWYQQTPGQGLQFLFEYFSETQRNKGNFPGRFSGRQFSNSRSEMNVSTLELGDSALYLCASSLQGGNEKLFFGSGTQLSVL.

The V and J genes are TRBV7-6 and TRBJ1-1, with 10 bases lining up with TRBD1. The CDR3 is 15 residues long. CDR1 and CDR2 (germline): SGHVS, FNYEAQ. V dropped 5 bases and J dropped 3; count of bases not matched to a gene: 6. This CDR3 is CASSTRTGGDTEAFF. CDR3 DNA: TGTGCCAGCAGCACCCGGACAGGGGGAGACACTGAAGCTTTCTTT.

This chain uses TRBV12-3 or TRBV12-4 with TRBJ1-1; D gene ambiguous. V was pared by 7 bases and J by 4 bases, with 13 bases between. The CDR3 loop spans 13 amino acids. CDR3: CASMTVLPTEAFF. In nucleotides, the CDR3 is TGTGCCAGCATGACGGTTTTGCCCACTGAAGCTTTCTTT.

The chain couples TRBV7-9 to TRBJ1-2; 7 bases match TRBD1. CDR3 length equals 13 residues. The junction had 5 bases not matched to a gene; V was cut back by 6 bases and J by 4 bases. CDR1 is SEHNR, CDR2 FQNEAQ, per germline (reference sequence). The CDR3 sequence: CASRPSGGYGYTF. As DNA, the CDR3 is TGTGCCAGCAGACCCTCAGGGGGCTATGGCTACACCTTC.

The chain employs TRBV21-1 and TRBJ2-1; the table's D call TRBD2 went unverified against the DNA. TRBV21-1 represents a pseudogene. The CDR3 contains 18 residues. CDR3 nucleotide sequence: TGTGCCAGCAGCAAAATTGCCTCGTGGGAGGGCCCTTACAATGAGCAGTTCTTC. Residues: CASSKIASWEGPYNEQFF.

The gene calls are TRBV19 and TRBJ1-6, with 9 positions matching TRBD1. The CDR3 consists of 15 residues. Germline CDR1 reads LNHDA; CDR2 reads SQIVND (reference sequence). J gave up 7 bases and V 3 bases, and 4 bases lay outside the gene matches. The chain's CDR3 is CASSMGQGLNSPLHF. The CDR3 DNA reads as TGTGCCAGTAGTATGGGACAGGGATTAAATTCACCCCTCCACTTT.

The chain recombines TRBV6-1 with TRBJ1-3; tentative D call: TRBD1 (6 bases). This CDR3 comprises 19 residues. Germline V lookup: CDR1 MNHNS, CDR2 SASEGT. The V end was cut by 2 bases, the J end by 0 bases, with 20 bases between. The chain's CDR3 is CASSEKWGTSVYSGNTIYF. The DNA of the CDR3 is TGTGCCAGCAGTGAAAAGTGGGGGACAAGTGTTTACTCTGGAAACACCATATATTTT.

This sequence joins TRBV7-9 and TRBJ1-1; D gene unclear. Germline CDR1 SEHNR, CDR2 FQNEAQ (reference sequence). Trimming removed 3 bases from V and 1 base from J, with 3 bases in between. The CDR3 spans 12 residues. DNA of the CDR3: TGTGCCAGCAGCTTTCAGAACACTGAAGCTTTCTTT. It specifies CASSFQNTEAFF. Full variable domain (missing parts from reference TRBV7-9 and TRBJ1-1): DTGVSQNPRHKITKRGQNVTFRCDPISEHNRLYWYRQTLGQGPEFLTYFQNEAQLEKSRLLSDRFSAERPKGSFSTLEIQRTEQGDSAMYLCASSFQNTEAFFGQGTRLTVV.

CDR3 DNA sequence: TGTGCCAGCAGTTTATCTAGGGGGAGTCCTCAGCCCCAGCATTTT. This translates into CASSLSRGSPQPQHF. The chain couples TRBV27 to TRBJ1-5; tentatively, D is TRBD1 (6 bases). V was pared by 0 bases and J by 6 bases, with 12 bases between. The CDR3 has 15 residues. CDR1 MNHEY and CDR2 SMNVEV come from the germline V gene (reference sequence).

The chain uses TRBV10-1 and TRBJ1-6; no definite D call. Germline CDR1 and CDR2: WNHNN and SYGVQD (reference sequence). The CDR3 totals 14 residues. With 6 bases removed from V and 5 bases from J, the gap between germline ends came to 11 bases. The CDR3 nucleotides are TGCGCCAGCAGCGCAGGACGGGATAATTCACCCCTCCACTTT. Its translation: CASSAGRDNSPLHF.

The chain carries TRBV19 and TRBJ1-5; the D gene is possibly TRBD1 (5 bases). The ends were cut back, 3 bases at V and 5 bases at J, with 17 bases in the middle. This CDR3 region has 16 residues. Germline V gives CDR1 LNHDA, CDR2 SQIVND (reference sequence). This CDR3 reads CASSIKGKGAYQPQHF. CDR3 sequence (DNA): TGTGCCAGTAGTATTAAGGGGAAAGGGGCGTATCAGCCCCAGCATTTT. Looking up the rest from reference TRBV19 and TRBJ1-5 gives the full variable domain: DGGITQSPKYLFRKEGQNVTLSCEQNLNHDAMYWYRQDPGQGLRLIYYSQIVNDFQKGDIAEGYSVSREKKESFPLTVTSAQKNPTAFYLCASSIKGKGAYQPQHFGDGTRLSIL.

The rearrangement joins TRBV19 to TRBJ1-4, with D tentatively TRBD1 (5 bases). The CDR3 totals 18 residues. V was cut by 2 bases and J by 0 bases, with 16 bases left in between. Germline V gene data show CDR1 as LNHDA and CDR2 as SQIVND (reference sequence). DNA of the CDR3: TGTGCCAGTAGTATATCCCCCCCCGGACAAGCAACTAATGAAAAACTGTTTTTT. Residues: CASSISPPGQATNEKLFF. The full variable domain, rest sourced from reference TRBV19 and TRBJ1-4, is DGGITQSPKYLFRKEGQNVTLSCEQNLNHDAMYWYRQDPGQGLRLIYYSQIVNDFQKGDIAEGYSVSREKKESFPLTVTSAQKNPTAFYLCASSISPPGQATNEKLFFGSGTQLSVL.

CDR3 sequence: CASSMGQGAGNTIYF. DNA of the CDR3: TGTGCCAGCAGTATGGGACAGGGGGCCGGAAACACCATATATTTT. The rearrangement uses TRBV6-5 and TRBJ1-3; 12 positions match TRBD1. Germline CDR1 reads MNHEY; CDR2 reads SVGAGI. This CDR3 spans 15 amino acids. V shed 5 bases and J 4 bases; nucleotides not matched to a gene: 3.

This chain uses TRBV7-9 with TRBJ2-7; D is perhaps TRBD1 (5 bases). The CDR3 covers 14 residues. V lost 3 bases and J lost 2, with 11 bases in between. Germline V gives CDR1 SEHNR, CDR2 FQNEAQ (reference sequence). The DNA for the CDR3 is TGTGCCAGCAGCTTTGCAGGGTTGACCTACGAGCAGTACTTC. Its protein product is CASSFAGLTYEQYF.

The chain carries TRBV20-1 and TRBJ1-1; TRBD1 might be the D (6 bases). This CDR3 has 11 amino acids. Germline V gene lookup returns CDR1 DFQATT and CDR2 SNEGSKA (reference sequence). Trimming took 7 bases from V and 1 from J, leaving 7 bases between them. The CDR3 loop reads CSGGQNTEAFF. The CDR3 DNA is TGCAGTGGGGGGCAGAACACTGAAGCTTTCTTT.

The rearrangement joins TRBV6-5 to TRBJ2-1; D is perhaps TRBD1 or TRBD2 (5 bases each). Trimming took off 6 bases at V and 9 bases at J, with 21 bases between the two ends. The CDR3 sequence is 15 residues long. Germline V gives CDR1 MNHEY, CDR2 SVGAGI. CDR3 amino acids: CASSVQGPKLGEQFF. The CDR3 nucleotides are TGTGCCAGCAGCGTTCAGGGACCGAAGCTCGGTGAGCAGTTCTTC.

This chain joins TRBV27 and TRBJ1-6; 10 bases match TRBD1. V shed 5 bases, J shed 10 bases, and the junction held 5 bases outside the gene matches. This CDR3 region has 14 residues. CDR1 MNHEY and CDR2 SMNVEV come from the germline V gene (reference sequence). The CDR3 is CASSKGQGFSPLHF. CDR3 coding DNA: TGTGCCAGCAGTAAGGGACAGGGGTTCTCACCCCTCCACTTT.

The chain carries TRBV6-5 and TRBJ1-1, with D possibly matching TRBD1 (5 bases). This CDR3 has 12 residues. V was pared by 6 bases and J by 4 bases, with 9 bases between. CDR1 and CDR2 from the germline V gene are MNHEY and SVGAGI. CDR3 bases: TGTGCCAGCAGAAGGAGGGGCACTGAAGCTTTCTTT. Translating it yields CASRRRGTEAFF.

The DNA for the CDR3 is TGTGCCACCAGTGGTCAGGACAGGGCGGTTAGCACCGGGGAGCTGTTTTTT. This gives the protein CATSGQDRAVSTGELFF. This chain joins TRBV24-1 and TRBJ2-2; 8 bases match TRBD1. Germline V gene sequence: CDR1 KGHDR, CDR2 SFDVKD. V shed 5 bases, J shed 4 bases, and the junction held 11 bases outside the gene matches. The CDR3 sequence is 17 residues long.

The chain joins TRBV5-1 to TRBJ2-2, with 11 bases identical to TRBD1. The CDR3 spans 15 residues. Germline V lookup: CDR1 SGHRS, CDR2 YFSETQ. V trimming: 2 bases; J trimming: 7 bases; junction bases outside the gene matches: 4. The CDR3 loop reads CASSFGQGAIGELFF. CDR3 sequence (DNA): TGCGCCAGCAGCTTTGGACAGGGGGCCATCGGGGAGCTGTTTTTT.

This clone has more than one count but fewer than ten. The chain carries TRBV29-1 and TRBJ1-2; D remains ambiguous. The CDR3 sequence is 14 residues long. The germline gives CDR1 SQVTM, CDR2 ANQGSEA. V gave up 0 bases and J gave up 3 bases, with 11 bases separating them. CDR3 residues: CSVEDLTDHYGYTF. The CDR3 coding sequence is TGCAGCGTTGAAGATCTTACAGACCACTATGGCTACACCTTC.

The chain couples TRBV29-1 to TRBJ1-2; the D is unclear. This CDR3 is built from 13 residues. Germline V gene sequence: CDR1 SQVTM, CDR2 ANQGSEA. With 2 bases removed from V and 6 bases from J, the gap between germline ends came to 13 bases. The CDR3 protein is CSVERASGDGYTF. The CDR3 bases are TGCAGCGTTGAAAGGGCCTCCGGGGATGGCTACACCTTC.

This clone was seen a single time. The J gene is TRBJ1-5, the V gene TRBV19; no clear D gene. Trimming pared 0 bases from V and 8 bases from J, leaving 8 bases between. Germline V gives CDR1 LNHDA, CDR2 SQIVND (reference sequence). The CDR3 is 13 residues long. CDR3 in amino acids: CASSIDGVKPQHF. For the CDR3, the DNA is TGTGCCAGTAGTATAGACGGAGTAAAGCCCCAGCATTTT.

The CDR3 sequence: CASSRDRGGYNEQFF. Here the CDR3 DNA reads TGTGCCAGCAGTAGGGACAGGGGCGGTTATAATGAGCAGTTCTTC. The chain combines TRBV2 with TRBJ2-1; 10 nucleotides match TRBD1. V was clipped by 5 bases and J by 7 bases; unmatched bases: 8. The CDR3 covers 15 residues. The germline V gene has CDR1 SNHLY and CDR2 FYNNEI.

This clone was detected only once. V gene TRBV7-9 combines with J gene TRBJ2-3, with a weak D call TRBD2 (6 bases). V was clipped by 8 bases and J by 0 bases, with 6 bases between them. The CDR3 spans 12 residues. CDR1 is SEHNR, CDR2 FQNEAQ, per germline (reference sequence). CDR3 bases: TGTGCCAGCGGACTAAGCACAGATACGCAGTATTTT. It yields the protein CASGLSTDTQYF.

This clone was counted between two and nine times. The chain recombines TRBV6-2 or TRBV6-3 with TRBJ1-1; no definite D call. The CDR3 has 15 residues. Germline V gives CDR1 MNHEY, CDR2 SVGEGT. The V and J ends lost 4 bases and 1 base respectively, with 13 bases between them. DNA for the CDR3: TGTGCCAGCAGTTCGTGGGGTACGAAGAACACTGAAGCTTTCTTT. Amino acid sequence: CASSSWGTKNTEAFF.

J is TRBJ1-3 and V is TRBV19; no firm D call. This CDR3 comprises 16 residues. The V gene lost 5 bases and the J gene lost 0 bases, with 14 bases spanning the gap. CDR1 is LNHDA and CDR2 is SQIVND in the germline V gene (reference sequence). Here the CDR3 reads CASSEPRGSSGNTIYF. The CDR3 bases are TGTGCCAGTAGTGAGCCAAGAGGGAGCTCTGGAAACACCATATATTTT.

This clone appeared once. The chain combines TRBV20-1 with TRBJ1-2, with D possibly being TRBD1 (5 bases). The germline V gene has CDR1 DFQATT and CDR2 SNEGSKA (reference sequence). The V and J ends lost 3 bases and 4 bases respectively, with 18 bases between them. This CDR3 has 15 residues. The chain's CDR3 is CSASRQLPLTYGYTF. CDR3 DNA sequence: TGCAGTGCTAGTAGACAGTTACCATTAACCTATGGCTACACCTTC.

The chain combines TRBV6-2 or TRBV6-3 with TRBJ2-3, with TRBD2 identical over 7 bases. This CDR3 region has 16 residues. V dropped 2 bases and J dropped 6; count of bases not matched to a gene: 11. Germline CDR1 is MNHEY and CDR2 is SVGEGT. CDR3 loop: CASSYPGLERLDTQYF. The CDR3 bases are TGTGCCAGCAGTTACCCAGGACTAGAGAGATTGGATACGCAGTATTTT.